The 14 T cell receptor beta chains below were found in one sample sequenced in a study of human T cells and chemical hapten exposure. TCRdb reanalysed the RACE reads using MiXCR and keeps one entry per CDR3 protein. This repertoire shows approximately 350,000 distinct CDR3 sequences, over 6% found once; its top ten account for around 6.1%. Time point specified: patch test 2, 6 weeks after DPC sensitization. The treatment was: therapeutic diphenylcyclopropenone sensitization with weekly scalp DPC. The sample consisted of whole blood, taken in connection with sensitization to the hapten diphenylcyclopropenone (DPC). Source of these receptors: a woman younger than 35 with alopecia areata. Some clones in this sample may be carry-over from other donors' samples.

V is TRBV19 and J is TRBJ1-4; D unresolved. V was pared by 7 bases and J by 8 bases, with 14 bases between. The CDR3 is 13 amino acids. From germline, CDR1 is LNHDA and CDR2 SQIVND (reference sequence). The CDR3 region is CASTQKGGEKLFF. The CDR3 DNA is TGTGCCAGTACCCAGAAGGGTGGCGAAAAACTGTTTTTT.

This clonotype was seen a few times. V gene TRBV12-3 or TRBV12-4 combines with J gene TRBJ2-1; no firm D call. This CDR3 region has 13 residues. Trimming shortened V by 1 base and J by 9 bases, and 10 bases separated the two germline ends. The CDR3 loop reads CASSLVSAGEQFF. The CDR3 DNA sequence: TGTGCCAGCAGTTTAGTGTCAGCAGGTGAGCAGTTCTTC.

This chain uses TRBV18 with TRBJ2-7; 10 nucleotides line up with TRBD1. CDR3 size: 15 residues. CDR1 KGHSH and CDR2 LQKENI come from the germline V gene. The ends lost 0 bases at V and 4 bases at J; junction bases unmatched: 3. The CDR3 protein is CASSPPSGQGYEQYF. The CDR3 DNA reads TGTGCCAGCTCACCACCATCGGGACAGGGGTACGAGCAGTACTTC.

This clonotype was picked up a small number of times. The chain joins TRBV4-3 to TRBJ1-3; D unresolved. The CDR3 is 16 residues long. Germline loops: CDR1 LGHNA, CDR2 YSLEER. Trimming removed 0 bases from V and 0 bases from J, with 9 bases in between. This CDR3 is CASSQDSGLSGNTIYF. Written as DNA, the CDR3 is TGCGCCAGCAGCCAAGACAGCGGGCTCTCTGGAAACACCATATATTTT.

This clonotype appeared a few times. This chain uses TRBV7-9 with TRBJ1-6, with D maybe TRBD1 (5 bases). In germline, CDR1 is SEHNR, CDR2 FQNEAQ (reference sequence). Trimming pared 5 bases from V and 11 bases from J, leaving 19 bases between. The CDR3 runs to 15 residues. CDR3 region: CASSPRAGDRAPLHF. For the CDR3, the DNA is TGTGCCAGCAGCCCTAGGGCGGGGGATCGGGCACCCCTCCACTTT.

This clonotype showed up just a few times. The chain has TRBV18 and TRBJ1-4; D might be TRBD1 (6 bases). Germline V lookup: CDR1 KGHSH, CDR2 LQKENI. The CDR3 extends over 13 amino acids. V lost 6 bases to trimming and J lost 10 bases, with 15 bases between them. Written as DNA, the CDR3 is TGTGCCAGCTCGCCGGACAGTTGGAGAAAACTGTTTTTT. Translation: CASSPDSWRKLFF.

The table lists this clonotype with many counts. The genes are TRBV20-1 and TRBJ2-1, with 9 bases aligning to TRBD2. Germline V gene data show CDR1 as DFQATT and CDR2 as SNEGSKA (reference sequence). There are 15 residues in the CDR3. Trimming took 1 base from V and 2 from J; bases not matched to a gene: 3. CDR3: CSARAIAGAYNEQFF. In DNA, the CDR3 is TGCAGTGCTAGAGCCATAGCGGGGGCCTACAATGAGCAGTTCTTC.

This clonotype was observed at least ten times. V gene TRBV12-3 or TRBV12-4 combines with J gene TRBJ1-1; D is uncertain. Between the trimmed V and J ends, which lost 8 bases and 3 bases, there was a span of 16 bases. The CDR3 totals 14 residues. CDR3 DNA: TGTGCCAGCTCCCGCAATGAGTTTGACACTGAAGCTTTCTTT. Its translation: CASSRNEFDTEAFF.

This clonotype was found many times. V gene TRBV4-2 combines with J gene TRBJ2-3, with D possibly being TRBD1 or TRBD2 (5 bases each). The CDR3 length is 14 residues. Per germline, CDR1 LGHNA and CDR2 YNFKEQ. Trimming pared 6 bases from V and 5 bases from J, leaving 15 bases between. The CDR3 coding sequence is TGTGCCAGCAGTCTCACCAGGGACCGAGATACGCAGTATTTT. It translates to CASSLTRDRDTQYF.

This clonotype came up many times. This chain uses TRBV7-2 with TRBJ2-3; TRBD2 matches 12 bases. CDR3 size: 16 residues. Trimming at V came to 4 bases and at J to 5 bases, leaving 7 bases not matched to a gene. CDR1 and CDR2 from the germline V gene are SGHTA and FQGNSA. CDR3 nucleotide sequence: TGTGCCAGCAGCTCCCCTAGCGGGGGGGTTCGAGATACGCAGTATTTT. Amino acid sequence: CASSSPSGGVRDTQYF.

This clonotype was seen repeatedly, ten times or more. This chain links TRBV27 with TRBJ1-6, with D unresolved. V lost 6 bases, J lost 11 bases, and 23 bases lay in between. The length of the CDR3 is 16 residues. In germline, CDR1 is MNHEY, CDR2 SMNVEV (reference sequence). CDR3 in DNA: TGTGCCAGCAGCCTGATCGCCGGGATTTCTCGACCACCCCTCCACTTT. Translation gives CASSLIAGISRPPLHF.

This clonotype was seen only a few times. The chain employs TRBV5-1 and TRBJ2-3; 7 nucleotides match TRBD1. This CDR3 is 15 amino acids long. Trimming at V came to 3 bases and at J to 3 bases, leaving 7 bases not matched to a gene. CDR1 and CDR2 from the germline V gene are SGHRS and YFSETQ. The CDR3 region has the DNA TGCGCCAGCAGCTCGACAGGGACGGCGACAGATACGCAGTATTTT. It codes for CASSSTGTATDTQYF.

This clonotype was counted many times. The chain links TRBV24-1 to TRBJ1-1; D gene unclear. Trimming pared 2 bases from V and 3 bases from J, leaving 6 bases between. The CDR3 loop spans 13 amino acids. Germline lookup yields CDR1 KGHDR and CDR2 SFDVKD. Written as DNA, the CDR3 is TGTGCCACCAGTGATTCGGGGTACACTGAAGCTTTCTTT. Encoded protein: CATSDSGYTEAFF.

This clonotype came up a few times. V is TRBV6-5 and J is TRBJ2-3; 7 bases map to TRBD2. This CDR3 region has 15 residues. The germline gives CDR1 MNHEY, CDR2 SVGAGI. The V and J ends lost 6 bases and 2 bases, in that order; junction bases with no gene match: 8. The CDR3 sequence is CASRSGGTPTDTQYF. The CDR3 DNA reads TGTGCCAGCAGATCGGGAGGAACCCCCACAGATACGCAGTATTTT.